This T cell receptor (beta chain) was identified in a study of blood T cell repertoires in COVID-19. TCRdb keeps only in-frame clones here, not all; method: immunoSEQ multiplex PCR. This sample has some 240,000 clones, with around 80% found just once. Each participant's cohort was designated according to participant-reported clinical history. Trimming took 6 bases from V and 1 from J; bases not matched to a gene: 6. CDR1 is SGHRS and CDR2 is YFSETQ in the germline V gene. CDR3 length: 14 amino acids. This receptor was identified in a man aged 25 to 45 with acute COVID-19. This chain uses TRBV5-1 with TRBJ1-1; 7 bases line up with TRBD1. What was sequenced was PBMCs or T cells enriched from blood (not recorded which). CDR3 loop: CASTQGVRNTEAFF. In DNA form, the CDR3 reads TGCGCCAGCACGCAGGGGGTGAGGAACACTGAAGCTTTCTTT.